What follows are 24 T cell receptor beta chains derived from one specimen sequenced in a study of siplizumab effects on memory and regulatory T cells (dated by TCRdb to the late 2010s). Libraries were prepared through the immunoSEQ multiplex PCR assay. In TCRdb, the immuneACCESS table is reduced to in-frame sequences with V and J assigned. These tables do not hold every clone; where another copy was compared, an unresolved V gene accounts for under half, and the others remain unexplained. In all, the sample holds about 40,000 clones, and 89% of those were seen once. The top ten hold less than 0.3% of the sample. The specimen was naive CD4+ T cells sorted from blood. The sample's cell subset or site label is to be understood as: unstimulated naive T cells. The receptors were sampled from a human donor in good health.

The chain recombines TRBV6-5 with TRBJ2-5; D is undetermined. This CDR3 spans 12 amino acids. CDR1 and CDR2 from the germline V gene are MNHEY and SVGAGI. Trimming stripped 4 bases from V and 1 base from J, with 4 bases between. CDR3 loop: CASSSSQETQYF. The CDR3 region has the DNA TGTGCCAGCAGTTCTAGCCAAGAGACCCAGTACTTC.

J is TRBJ1-6 and V is TRBV6-5, with D possibly matching TRBD1 (5 bases). This CDR3 comprises 15 residues. Germline-derived CDR1 and CDR2 are MNHEY and SVGAGI. Trimming stripped 0 bases from V and 7 bases from J, with 10 bases between. CDR3 in amino acids: CASSYSRDENSPLHF. CDR3 sequence (DNA): TGTGCCAGCAGTTACTCGCGGGACGAAAATTCACCCCTCCACTTT.

This sequence joins TRBV11-2 and TRBJ1-4, with 7 nucleotides matching TRBD1. The CDR3 contains 14 residues. With 7 bases clipped from V and 5 bases from J, the junction kept 7 bases outside the gene matches. CDR1 is SGHAT, CDR2 FQNNGV, per germline. The DNA of the CDR3 is TGTGCCAGCACCAAGGACAGGCAAAATGAAAAACTGTTTTTT. Amino acids: CASTKDRQNEKLFF.

The rearrangement joins TRBV29-1 to TRBJ2-2, with D possibly matching TRBD1 (7 bases). Germline CDR1 SQVTM, CDR2 ANQGSEA. The CDR3 has 15 residues. V lost 4 bases to trimming and J lost 4 bases, with 16 bases between them. DNA for the CDR3: TGCAGCGTTGTAGGAGGGGGCAGTTTCACCGGGGAGCTGTTTTTT. Translating gives CSVVGGGSFTGELFF.

The chain links TRBV9 to TRBJ2-1; 7 positions match TRBD2. CDR1 SGDLS and CDR2 YYNGEE come from the germline V gene. The CDR3 spans 16 residues. Trimming took 5 bases from V and 2 from J; bases not matched to a gene: 10. CDR3 bases: TGTGCCAGCAGTCCACTGGGACTACCGACCTACAATGAGCAGTTCTTC. Its translation is CASSPLGLPTYNEQFF.

The V and J genes are TRBV5-1 and TRBJ2-3; no reliable D call. Deletions cut 0 bases from V and 3 bases from J, with 2 bases between. CDR1 and CDR2 (germline): SGHRS, YFSETQ. This CDR3 region has 12 residues. For the CDR3, the DNA is TGCGCCAGCAGCTTGGAGACAGATACGCAGTATTTT. This translates into CASSLETDTQYF. Variable domain in full (rest from reference TRBV5-1 and TRBJ2-3): KAGVTQTPRYLIKTRGQQVTLSCSPISGHRSVSWYQQTPGQGLQFLFEYFSETQRNKGNFPGRFSGRQFSNSRSEMNVSTLELGDSALYLCASSLETDTQYFGPGTRLTVL.

CDR3 coding DNA: TGTGCCAGCAGGCCAGCGGTGGGGGAGACCCAGTACTTC. Translated, it gives CASRPAVGETQYF. This chain joins TRBV5-4 and TRBJ2-5, with D possibly being TRBD2 (5 bases). The length of the CDR3 is 13 residues. V shed 5 bases and J shed 5 bases, with 13 bases lying between them. Per germline, CDR1 SGHNT and CDR2 YYREEE (reference sequence).

The rearrangement uses TRBV5-1 and TRBJ1-6, with 8 bases matching TRBD1. Germline-derived CDR1 and CDR2 are SGHRS and YFSETQ. After removal of 5 bases from V and 6 bases from J, the junction contained 7 bases not matched to a gene. The CDR3 consists of 15 residues. This chain's CDR3 is CASSMTGEGNSPLHF. The CDR3 DNA reads TGCGCCAGCAGTATGACAGGGGAGGGTAATTCACCCCTCCACTTT.

The chain combines TRBV19 with TRBJ2-3; 9 nucleotides align to TRBD1. With V trimmed by 4 bases and J by 3 bases, 2 bases remained unmatched. The CDR3 extends over 14 amino acids. The germline CDR1 and CDR2 sequences are LNHDA and SQIVND (reference sequence). The CDR3 DNA reads as TGTGCCAGTAGTAACAGGGGGCGGACAGATACGCAGTATTTT. Its translation is CASSNRGRTDTQYF.

The rearrangement links TRBV7-2 to TRBJ2-2; D is ambiguous. The V end was cut by 1 base, the J end by 6 bases, with 6 bases between. Germline V CDR1 and CDR2: SGHTA, FQGNSA. CDR3 length equals 13 residues. The CDR3: CASSLEAPGELFF. DNA for the CDR3: TGTGCCAGCAGCTTAGAGGCCCCCGGGGAGCTGTTTTTT.

V gene TRBV6-5 combines with J gene TRBJ2-1; 9 bases match TRBD2. V shed 7 bases and J 9 bases; nucleotides not matched to a gene: 10. Germline lookup yields CDR1 MNHEY and CDR2 SVGAGI. The CDR3 contains 14 residues. The CDR3 DNA reads as TGTGCCAGCAAATGGCGGGAGGGCCGTGTTGAGCAGTTCTTC. Encoded protein: CASKWREGRVEQFF.

This chain links TRBV12-5 with TRBJ2-7; TRBD1 might be the D (6 bases). CDR3 length: 14 residues. CDR1 and CDR2 from the germline V gene are LGHNT and FRNRAP. V was clipped by 3 bases and J by 4 bases, with 13 bases between them. The CDR3 bases are TGTGCTAGTGGTTTAAGAGGGGGAGATTACGAGCAGTACTTC. This sequence encodes CASGLRGGDYEQYF.

The chain employs TRBV5-1 and TRBJ2-7, with a weak D call TRBD2 (6 bases). CDR1 and CDR2 from the germline V gene are SGHRS and YFSETQ. The V end lost 0 bases, the J end lost 2 bases, and 12 bases lay between the germline ends. CDR3 size: 15 residues. The CDR3 reads CASSLVGTGAYEQYF. The CDR3 DNA is TGCGCCAGCAGCTTGGTTGGGACTGGGGCCTACGAGCAGTACTTC.

The chain uses TRBV5-1 and TRBJ2-5, with TRBD2 matching 8 bases. Germline CDR1 and CDR2: SGHRS and YFSETQ. CDR3 length: 14 amino acids. Trimming took 2 bases from V and 5 from J; bases not matched to a gene: 5. The CDR3 region has the DNA TGCGCCAGCAGCTTCGGGCGGGAGGACGAGACCCAGTACTTC. Translated, it gives CASSFGREDETQYF.

V and J are TRBV10-3 and TRBJ2-1, with 13 bases that match TRBD2. V was clipped by 2 bases and J by 11 bases; unmatched bases: 9. CDR1 is ENHRY, CDR2 SYGVKD, per germline. The CDR3 is made up of 16 amino acids. In DNA form, the CDR3 reads TGTGCCATCAGTGAGGGGACTAGCGGGACCACAGGCCAGCAGTTCTTC. Its translation: CAISEGTSGTTGQQFF.

This chain joins TRBV27 and TRBJ2-1, with 11 positions matching TRBD2. This CDR3 comprises 17 residues. Trimming took 1 base from V and 5 from J; bases not matched to a gene: 7. Looked up from germline, CDR1 is MNHEY and CDR2 is SMNVEV (reference sequence). DNA for the CDR3: TGTGCCAGCAGTTTATATGGGGGGACTAGCGGAAACAATGAGCAGTTCTTC. It is translated as CASSLYGGTSGNNEQFF.

The V call is TRBV19, the J call TRBJ2-1; D not resolved. The CDR3 contains 12 residues. With 4 bases removed from V and 9 bases from J, the gap between germline ends came to 10 bases. Looked up from germline, CDR1 is LNHDA and CDR2 is SQIVND (reference sequence). The CDR3 DNA reads TGTGCCAGTAGTACATCACGTTTTGAGCAGTTCTTC. This gives the protein CASSTSRFEQFF.

The chain is built from TRBV5-1 and TRBJ2-1, with 8 bases matching TRBD2. V lost 1 base and J lost 3; bases outside the gene matches: 6. Looked up from germline, CDR1 is SGHRS and CDR2 is YFSETQ. The CDR3 is made up of 16 amino acids. CDR3: CASSLTLAGDYNEQFF. The CDR3 nucleotides read TGCGCCAGCAGCTTGACGCTAGCGGGCGACTACAATGAGCAGTTCTTC.

The chain links TRBV4-1 to TRBJ2-2; D call uncertain. The CDR3 runs 17 residues. V was clipped by 4 bases and J by 4 bases, with 19 bases between them. Germline loops: CDR1 MGHRA, CDR2 YSYEKL. The CDR3 sequence: CASSLRSGSGPTGELFF. CDR3 in DNA: TGCGCCAGCAGCCTCCGGTCCGGGTCCGGGCCCACCGGGGAGCTGTTTTTT.

The chain employs TRBV7-2 and TRBJ2-5; no firm D call. V lost 5 bases and J 7 bases, leaving 11 bases between the germline ends. Germline CDR1 SGHTA, CDR2 FQGNSA. The CDR3 is 12 residues long. The CDR3 nucleotides are TGTGCCAGCAGCCTTAGGGATGGGACCCAGTACTTC. Protein sequence: CASSLRDGTQYF. Together with reference TRBV7-2 and TRBJ2-5, the CDR3 gives the full variable domain: GAGVSQSPSNKVTEKGKDVELRCDPISGHTALYWYRQSLGQGLEFLIYFQGNSAPDKSGLPSDRFSAERTGGSVSTLTIQRTQQEDSAVYLCASSLRDGTQYFGPGTRLLVL.

The CDR3 coding sequence is TGTGCCAGCAGTTTAAGGGACAACGGTGGCTACACCTTC. This gives the protein CASSLRDNGGYTF. The rearrangement uses TRBV27 and TRBJ1-2; possible D gene TRBD1, 6 bases. V was cut by 2 bases and J by 7 bases, with 11 bases left in between. In germline, CDR1 is MNHEY, CDR2 SMNVEV (reference sequence). The CDR3 loop spans 13 amino acids.

This clone turned up a few times. The rearrangement uses TRBV15 and TRBJ1-5; 8 bases map to TRBD1. After removal of 0 bases from V and 5 bases from J, the junction contained 0 bases not matched to a gene. This CDR3 has 14 residues. Looked up from germline, CDR1 is LNHNV and CDR2 is YYDKDF (reference sequence). In DNA, the CDR3 is TGTGCCACCAGCAGAGACAGGGGGCATCAGCCCCAGCATTTT. Translating it yields CATSRDRGHQPQHF.

The rearrangement joins TRBV29-1 to TRBJ2-3; 10 bases fit TRBD2. CDR1 SQVTM and CDR2 ANQGSEA come from the germline V gene. V shed 6 bases, J shed 2 bases, and the junction held 2 bases outside the gene matches. The CDR3 contains 13 residues. CDR3 protein: CSVGTSATDTQYF. The CDR3 bases are TGCAGCGTCGGGACTAGCGCCACAGATACGCAGTATTTT.

V and J are TRBV7-9 and TRBJ2-7; 8 bases are shared with TRBD2. Trimming removed 2 bases from V and 2 bases from J; junction bases left unmatched: 2. The germline gives CDR1 SEHNR, CDR2 FQNEAQ (reference sequence). This CDR3 region has 14 residues. CDR3 sequence: CASSLSAGAYEQYF. CDR3 bases: TGTGCCAGCAGCTTATCAGCGGGGGCCTACGAGCAGTACTTC.